The 5 T cell receptor beta chains presented below share a single source sample, sequenced in a study of shared clonotypes between healthy human individuals. Only in-frame clones appear in the TCRdb table, and some are missing; sequencing was by immunoSEQ multiplex PCR. The table records 450,000 to 600,000 clones, 75% to 85% of them present only once. Sequenced sample: PBMCs. All receptors derive from a woman in her thirties or forties in good health. Some clones in this sample may be carry-over from other donors' samples.

J is TRBJ1-5 and V is TRBV14; D not certain. CDR1 is SGHDN, CDR2 FVKESK, per germline. The CDR3 is 13 residues long. Trimming left V 2 bases short and J 3 bases short, with 5 bases between. The CDR3 nucleotides read TGTGCCAGCAGCCAACAGTACAATCAGCCCCAGCATTTT. Translated, it gives CASSQQYNQPQHF.

The chain carries TRBV28 and TRBJ2-5, with 7 positions matching TRBD1. Germline CDR1 is MDHEN and CDR2 is SYDVKM. The CDR3 has 15 amino acids. The J segment lost 7 bases and the V segment lost 5 bases, leaving 13 bases of the junction unmatched. CDR3 sequence reads: CASSITGDRHGTQYF. The CDR3 region has the DNA TGTGCCAGCAGTATTACAGGGGATCGTCATGGGACCCAGTACTTC. Filled out from reference TRBV28 and TRBJ2-5, the complete variable domain reads DVKVTQSSRYLVKRTGEKVFLECVQDMDHENMFWYRQDPGLGLRLIYFSYDVKMKEKGDIPEGYSVSREKKERFSLILESASTNQTSMYLCASSITGDRHGTQYFGPGTRLLVL.

Comment on this clone: Sequence at one end of the junction differs from germline and may be a read error. This chain links TRBV5-3 with TRBJ1-2; D unresolved. TRBV5-3 falls under the ORF class, with uncertain function. The CDR3 has 13 amino acids. The CDR3 DNA reads as TGTGCCAGCAGCTTGGTAACCGGCTATGGCTACACCTTC. Translating gives CASSLVTGYGYTF.

The rearrangement uses TRBV11-2 and TRBJ2-3, with TRBD2 matching over 7 bases. This CDR3 is built from 15 residues. The V segment lost 3 bases and the J segment 2 bases; nucleotides outside the gene matches: 5. The germline gives CDR1 SGHAT, CDR2 FQNNGV. The CDR3 DNA reads as TGTGCCAGCAGCTTCGGGGGGAGTAACACAGATACGCAGTATTTT. Encoded protein: CASSFGGSNTDTQYF.

The chain is built from TRBV5-1 and TRBJ2-3; TRBD1 is a possible D gene (6 bases). V lost 2 bases and J lost 6, with 10 bases in between. The germline V gene has CDR1 SGHRS and CDR2 YFSETQ. This CDR3 has 13 residues. CDR3 amino acids: CASSFTGSDTQYF. CDR3 coding DNA: TGCGCCAGCAGCTTTACAGGGTCGGATACGCAGTATTTT.